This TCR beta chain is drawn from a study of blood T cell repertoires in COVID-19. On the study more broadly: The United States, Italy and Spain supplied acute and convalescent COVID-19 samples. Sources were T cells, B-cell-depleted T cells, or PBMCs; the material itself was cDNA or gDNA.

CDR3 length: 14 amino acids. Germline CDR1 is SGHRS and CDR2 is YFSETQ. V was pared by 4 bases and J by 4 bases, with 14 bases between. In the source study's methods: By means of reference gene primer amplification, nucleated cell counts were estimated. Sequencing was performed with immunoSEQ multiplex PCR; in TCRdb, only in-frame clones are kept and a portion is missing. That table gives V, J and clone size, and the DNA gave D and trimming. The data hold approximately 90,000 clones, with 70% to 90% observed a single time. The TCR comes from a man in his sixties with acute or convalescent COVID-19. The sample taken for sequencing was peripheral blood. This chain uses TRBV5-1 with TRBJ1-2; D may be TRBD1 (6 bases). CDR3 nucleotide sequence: TGCGCCAGCAGCCCGGGGGGGCGAATCTATGGCTACACCTTC. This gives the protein CASSPGGRIYGYTF. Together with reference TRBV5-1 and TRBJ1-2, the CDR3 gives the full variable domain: KAGVTQTPRYLIKTRGQQVTLSCSPISGHRSVSWYQQTPGQGLQFLFEYFSETQRNKGNFPGRFSGRQFSNSRSEMNVSTLELGDSALYLCASSPGGRIYGYTFGSGTRLTVV.